This T cell receptor beta chain was sequenced in a study of PD-1 blockade in mismatch repair-deficient tumors. General study results and limits: Tumor-resident clones, often absent from pretreatment blood, expanded after pembrolizumab and then contracted.

The V end lost 0 bases, the J end lost 5 bases, and 11 bases lay between the germline ends. The CDR3 contains 14 residues. From germline, CDR1 is SGHRS and CDR2 YFSETQ. Generated by immunoSEQ multiplex PCR, the TCRdb table keeps only in-frame clones and is missing some. The data hold about 67,000 clones, with about 72% observed a single time. This clone came up once. The antigen is undetermined. The rearrangement joins TRBV5-1 to TRBJ2-5, with D tentatively TRBD1 (6 bases). The sample consisted of peripheral blood, taken 2 weeks after starting pembrolizumab. The receptor was derived from an adult with mismatch repair-deficient cancer. CDR3: CASSLEQGRETQYF. Here the CDR3 DNA reads TGCGCCAGCAGCTTGGAACAGGGTAGGGAGACCCAGTACTTC.